A single sample is the source of the 27 T cell receptor beta chains below, sequenced in a study of identical twins. TCRdb fed the 5' RACE reads into MiXCR, producing one record per CDR3 protein. The data hold roughly 700,000 distinct CDR3 sequences, with more than 6.5% observed a single time. The same sample was also used in a study of yellow fever vaccine responses in identical twins.

The sample comprised PBMCs. The receptor source for this set is a woman under 30 in good health.

This chain joins TRBV27 and TRBJ2-7; TRBD1 agrees at 9 bases. This CDR3 has 15 residues. Trimming cost V 5 bases and J 0 bases; bases outside gene matches: 5. Germline V lookup: CDR1 MNHEY, CDR2 SMNVEV (reference sequence). The CDR3 here is CASSGGTGPSYEQYF. DNA of the CDR3: TGTGCCAGCAGTGGCGGGACAGGGCCCTCCTACGAGCAGTACTTC.

The chain combines TRBV7-6 with TRBJ2-2; no definite D call. CDR3 size: 12 residues. CDR1 is SGHVS, CDR2 FNYEAQ, per germline. V lost 8 bases to trimming and J lost 6 bases, with 10 bases between them. The CDR3 reads CASCSMAGELFF. The CDR3 region has the DNA TGTGCCAGCTGCTCGATGGCCGGGGAGCTGTTTTTT.

The chain employs TRBV7-9 and TRBJ2-3; D remains ambiguous. CDR1 is SEHNR and CDR2 is FQNEAQ in the germline V gene (reference sequence). With 3 bases removed from V and 3 bases from J, the gap between germline ends came to 10 bases. The CDR3 totals 14 residues. The CDR3 protein is CASSFGDPTDTQYF. For the CDR3, the DNA is TGTGCCAGCAGCTTCGGAGATCCTACAGATACGCAGTATTTT.

This sequence joins TRBV4-3 and TRBJ2-7; the D is unclear. V gave up 0 bases and J gave up 2 bases, with 11 bases separating them. Looked up from germline, CDR1 is LGHNA and CDR2 is YSLEER. The CDR3 consists of 15 residues. The DNA for the CDR3 is TGCGCCAGCAGCCAAGACTTTGACGTACCCTACGAGCAGTACTTC. This sequence encodes CASSQDFDVPYEQYF.

In its sample, this clonotype was seen a few times. The chain couples TRBV20-1 to TRBJ2-3; the match to TRBD2 covers 11 bases. Germline-derived CDR1 and CDR2 are DFQATT and SNEGSKA (reference sequence). V was pared by 5 bases and J by 0 bases, with 4 bases of the junction left unmatched. The CDR3 runs to 15 residues. CDR3 sequence reads: CSAGGLAVSTDTQYF. The CDR3 DNA reads as TGCAGTGCTGGGGGACTAGCGGTTAGCACAGATACGCAGTATTTT.

V gene TRBV5-5 combines with J gene TRBJ2-1; D possibly corresponds to TRBD2 (5 bases). The CDR3 totals 15 residues. Trimming removed 2 bases from V and 8 bases from J, with 17 bases in between. In germline, CDR1 is SGHKS, CDR2 YYEKEE (reference sequence). This CDR3 reads CASSFGPGKNDEQFF. The CDR3 region has the DNA TGTGCCAGCAGCTTTGGGCCCGGGAAGAATGATGAGCAGTTCTTC.

This clonotype was found a few times. V is TRBV5-1 and J is TRBJ2-7; 15 bases align to TRBD2. J gave up 6 bases and V 4 bases, and 5 bases lay outside the gene matches. Germline lookup yields CDR1 SGHRS and CDR2 YFSETQ. The CDR3 covers 15 residues. The CDR3 DNA follows: TGCGCCAGCAGCGAAAGGACTAGCGGGAGGGGCGAGCAGTACTTC. Translating gives CASSERTSGRGEQYF.

The rearrangement joins TRBV5-3 to TRBJ2-1, with D tentatively TRBD2 (5 bases). TRBV5-3 is designated an ORF whose function remains uncertain. This CDR3 spans 14 amino acids. V gave up 8 bases and J gave up 8 bases, with 20 bases separating them. The CDR3 nucleotides read TGTGCCAGGGGCCCTGAGAGGTTGAGGGATGAGCAGTTCTTC. Its translation: CARGPERLRDEQFF.

This clonotype turned up a few times. The rearrangement links TRBV29-1 to TRBJ1-1; D unresolved. Germline V lookup: CDR1 SQVTM, CDR2 ANQGSEA. The CDR3 is 11 amino acids. V was shortened by 5 bases and J by 4 bases, with 8 bases between the two germline ends. The CDR3 DNA reads as TGCAGCGTTCTCAGTGGCACTGAAGCTTTCTTT. Its protein product is CSVLSGTEAFF.

This clonotype appeared many times. The chain combines TRBV28 with TRBJ1-2; no clear D gene. Germline-derived CDR1 and CDR2 are MDHEN and SYDVKM. CDR3 length equals 14 residues. The V and J ends lost 3 bases and 5 bases respectively, with 13 bases between them. The CDR3 reads CASSLDSLGYGYTF. As DNA, the CDR3 is TGTGCCAGCAGTTTGGACTCACTTGGGTATGGCTACACCTTC.

This clonotype was seen only a few times. This sequence joins TRBV28 and TRBJ1-3; 11 positions match TRBD1. Germline lookup yields CDR1 MDHEN and CDR2 SYDVKM. The CDR3 is 16 residues long. J gave up 3 bases and V 5 bases, and 6 bases lay outside the gene matches. In DNA, the CDR3 is TGTGCCAGCAGTATACCGGGACAGGGGGTTGGAAACACCATATATTTT. This sequence encodes CASSIPGQGVGNTIYF. Combining the CDR3 with reference TRBV28 and TRBJ1-3 gives the whole variable domain DVKVTQSSRYLVKRTGEKVFLECVQDMDHENMFWYRQDPGLGLRLIYFSYDVKMKEKGDIPEGYSVSREKKERFSLILESASTNQTSMYLCASSIPGQGVGNTIYFGEGSWLTVV.

CDR3 sequence: CASSHRTGETFF. The CDR3 DNA sequence: TGTGCCAGCAGCCATCGGACAGGGGAGACTTTCTTT. The chain is built from TRBV14 and TRBJ1-1, with TRBD1 identical over 9 bases. J lost 12 bases, V lost 3 bases, and 5 bases had no gene match. Germline assignment: CDR1 SGHDN and CDR2 FVKESK. There are 12 residues in the CDR3.

The chain employs TRBV30 and TRBJ2-3; the D is unclear. The V and J ends lost 8 bases and 0 bases respectively, with 9 bases between them. The germline gives CDR1 GTSNPN, CDR2 SVGIG (reference sequence). This CDR3 contains 12 residues. CDR3 amino acids: CAVLRSTDTQYF. CDR3 DNA: TGTGCCGTCCTTCGGAGCACAGATACGCAGTATTTT.

There are many counts of this clonotype. V usage is TRBV5-1 and J usage is TRBJ1-1; the D gene is possibly TRBD1 (6 bases). The V end was cut by 3 bases, the J end by 1 base, with 16 bases between. Germline V gene lookup returns CDR1 SGHRS and CDR2 YFSETQ. The CDR3 loop spans 16 amino acids. This CDR3 reads CASSSLGGRTNTEAFF. The CDR3 DNA reads TGCGCCAGCAGCTCTCTTGGGGGGCGGACGAACACTGAAGCTTTCTTT.

This clonotype was detected ten times or more. The chain has TRBV4-1 and TRBJ1-1; the D gene is possibly TRBD1 (5 bases). Germline CDR1 MGHRA, CDR2 YSYEKL. CDR3 length: 13 residues. V was clipped by 4 bases and J by 5 bases, with 11 bases between them. The CDR3: CASSLRGETEAFF. CDR3 coding DNA: TGCGCCAGCAGCCTAAGGGGTGAGACTGAAGCTTTCTTT.

The chain is built from TRBV20-1 and TRBJ2-6; no clear D gene. Germline lookup yields CDR1 DFQATT and CDR2 SNEGSKA (reference sequence). This CDR3 has 16 residues. V was trimmed by 0 bases and J by 2 bases, leaving 11 bases between them. CDR3 residues: CSARERSDTGANVLTF. The CDR3 bases are TGCAGTGCTAGAGAGCGCTCTGATACTGGGGCCAACGTCCTGACTTTC.

The table lists this clonotype with many counts. This chain uses TRBV15 with TRBJ1-1; D perhaps matches TRBD1 (5 bases). V was pared by 8 bases and J by 3 bases, with 13 bases between. The V gene's germline CDR1 is LNHNV and CDR2 YYDKDF (reference sequence). CDR3 length: 13 residues. The CDR3 region has the DNA TGTGCCACCGGATTAAGGGGCGACACTGAAGCTTTCTTT. Protein sequence: CATGLRGDTEAFF.

J is TRBJ2-1 and V is TRBV20-1, with D possibly being TRBD2 (6 bases). Germline V lookup: CDR1 DFQATT, CDR2 SNEGSKA (reference sequence). V lost 1 base, J lost 9 bases, and 13 bases lay in between. This CDR3 has 13 residues. CDR3 sequence reads: CSARVGGAGEQFF. The CDR3 DNA is TGCAGTGCTAGAGTGGGAGGAGCAGGTGAGCAGTTCTTC.

The genes are TRBV30 and TRBJ2-1; 9 bases are a match to TRBD2. From germline, CDR1 is GTSNPN and CDR2 SVGIG (reference sequence). CDR3 length: 13 residues. The V and J ends lost 1 base and 8 bases, in that order; junction bases with no gene match: 3. This CDR3 is CAWSGLAGYEQFF. Written as DNA, the CDR3 is TGTGCCTGGAGTGGGCTAGCGGGATATGAGCAGTTCTTC.

In its sample, this clonotype was seen many times. The chain has TRBV11-2 and TRBJ2-1; a weak D match, TRBD1 (6 bases). CDR3 length: 13 residues. In germline, CDR1 is SGHAT, CDR2 FQNNGV. Deletions cut 4 bases from V and 5 bases from J, with 9 bases between. The CDR3 reads CASSSYRDNEQFF. For the CDR3, the DNA is TGTGCCAGCAGCTCCTACAGGGACAATGAGCAGTTCTTC.

The V call is TRBV3-1, the J call TRBJ1-5; the D is unclear. V lost 1 base and J 4 bases, leaving 11 bases between the germline ends. CDR1 and CDR2 (germline): LGHDT, YNNKEL (reference sequence). CDR3 size: 15 residues. Here the CDR3 reads CASSQVCRTNQPQHF. Here the CDR3 DNA reads TGTGCCAGCAGCCAAGTATGCAGGACGAATCAGCCCCAGCATTTT.

The V gene is TRBV7-9, the J gene TRBJ2-1; D gene uncertain. Trimming removed 6 bases from V and 5 bases from J, with 14 bases in between. The CDR3 covers 14 residues. CDR1 and CDR2 (germline): SEHNR, FQNEAQ (reference sequence). The CDR3 sequence: CASREGSGNNEQFF. The CDR3 DNA reads as TGTGCCAGCAGGGAAGGGTCAGGAAACAATGAGCAGTTCTTC.

Many counts were recorded for this clonotype. This chain uses TRBV29-1 with TRBJ2-3, with a possible D match to TRBD1 (5 bases). There are 15 residues in the CDR3. V lost 2 bases and J lost 3, with 15 bases in between. CDR1 and CDR2 from the germline V gene are SQVTM and ANQGSEA. The CDR3 is CSVEYEQGGTDTQYF. The CDR3 nucleotides read TGCAGCGTTGAATATGAGCAGGGTGGAACAGATACGCAGTATTTT.

The chain uses TRBV11-1 and TRBJ2-7; 10 positions match TRBD1. The CDR3 loop spans 14 amino acids. V gave up 5 bases and J gave up 4 bases; unmatched junction bases: 5. From germline, CDR1 is SGHAT and CDR2 FQDESV (reference sequence). This CDR3 is CASSTGTGVYEQYF. CDR3 in DNA: TGTGCCAGCAGCACCGGGACAGGGGTATACGAGCAGTACTTC.

This chain links TRBV4-1 with TRBJ2-1, with TRBD1 matching over 7 bases. CDR1 and CDR2 (germline): MGHRA, YSYEKL. J was trimmed by 4 bases and V by 3 bases; bases with no gene match: 6. This CDR3 has 15 residues. CDR3 in amino acids: CASSQTTGAYNEQFF. The CDR3 DNA reads as TGCGCCAGCAGCCAGACCACAGGGGCATACAATGAGCAGTTCTTC.

CDR3 nucleotide sequence: TGCAGCGTTGAGACTAGCGGGGGGGCCCTCAATGAGCAGTTCTTC. Its translation: CSVETSGGALNEQFF. The chain couples TRBV29-1 to TRBJ2-1, with TRBD2 matching over 14 bases. Germline V gene sequence: CDR1 SQVTM, CDR2 ANQGSEA. CDR3 size: 15 residues. The J segment lost 6 bases and the V segment lost 3 bases, leaving 4 bases of the junction unmatched.

This clonotype has ten or more counts. This chain links TRBV7-2 with TRBJ2-2; the match to TRBD1 covers 7 bases. J gave up 6 bases and V 5 bases, and 3 bases lay outside the gene matches. The CDR3 is 13 residues long. Looked up from germline, CDR1 is SGHTA and CDR2 is FQGNSA. CDR3 nucleotide sequence: TGTGCCAGCAGCGAACAGGGGTCCGGGGAGCTGTTTTTT. Translated: CASSEQGSGELFF. Complete variable domain (other parts from reference TRBV7-2 and TRBJ2-2): GAGVSQSPSNKVTEKGKDVELRCDPISGHTALYWYRQSLGQGLEFLIYFQGNSAPDKSGLPSDRFSAERTGGSVSTLTIQRTQQEDSAVYLCASSEQGSGELFFGEGSRLTVL.